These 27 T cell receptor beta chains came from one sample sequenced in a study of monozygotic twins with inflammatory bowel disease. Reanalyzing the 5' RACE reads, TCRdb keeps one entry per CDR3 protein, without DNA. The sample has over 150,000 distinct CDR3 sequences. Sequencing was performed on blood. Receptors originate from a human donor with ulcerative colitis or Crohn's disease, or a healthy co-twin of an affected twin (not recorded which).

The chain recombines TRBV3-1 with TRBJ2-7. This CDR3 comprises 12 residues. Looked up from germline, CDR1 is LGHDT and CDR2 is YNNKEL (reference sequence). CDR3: CASSQGPNEQYF.

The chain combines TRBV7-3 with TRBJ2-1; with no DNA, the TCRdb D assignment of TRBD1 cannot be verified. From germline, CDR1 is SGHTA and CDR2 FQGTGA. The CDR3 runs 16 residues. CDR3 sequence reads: CASSSPAPHFYNEQFF.

The CDR3 is CASSLAGSGEKLFF. The chain employs TRBV27 and TRBJ1-4. CDR3 length equals 14 residues. Germline CDR1 is MNHEY and CDR2 is SMNVEV (reference sequence).

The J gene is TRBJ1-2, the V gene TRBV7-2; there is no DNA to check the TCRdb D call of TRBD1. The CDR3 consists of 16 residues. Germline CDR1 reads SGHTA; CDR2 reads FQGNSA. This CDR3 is CASSLTGTGAFYGYTF.

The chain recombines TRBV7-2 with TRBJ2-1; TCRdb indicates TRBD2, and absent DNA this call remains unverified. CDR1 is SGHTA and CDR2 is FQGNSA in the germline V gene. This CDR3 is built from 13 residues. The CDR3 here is CASRLVNDNEQFF.

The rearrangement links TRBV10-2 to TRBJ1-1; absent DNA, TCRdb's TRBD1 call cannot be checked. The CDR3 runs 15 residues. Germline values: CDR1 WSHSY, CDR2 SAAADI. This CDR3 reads CASSTNPPEYTEAFF.

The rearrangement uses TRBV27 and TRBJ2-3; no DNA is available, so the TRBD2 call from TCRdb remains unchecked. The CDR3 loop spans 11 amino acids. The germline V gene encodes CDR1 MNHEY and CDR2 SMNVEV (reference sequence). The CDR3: CASTSAGTQYF.

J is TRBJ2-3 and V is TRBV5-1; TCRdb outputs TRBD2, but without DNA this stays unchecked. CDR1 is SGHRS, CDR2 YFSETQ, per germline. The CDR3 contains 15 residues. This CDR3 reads CASSLDRGGTDTQYF.

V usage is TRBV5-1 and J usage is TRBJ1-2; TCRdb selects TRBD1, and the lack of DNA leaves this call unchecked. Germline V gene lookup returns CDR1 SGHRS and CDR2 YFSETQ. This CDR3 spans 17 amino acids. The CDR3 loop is CASSLVRQGKGYYGYTF.

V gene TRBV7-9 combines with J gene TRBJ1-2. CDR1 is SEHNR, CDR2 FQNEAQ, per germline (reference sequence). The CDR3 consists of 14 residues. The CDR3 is CASSLETTTDGYTF.

CDR3 loop: CASRDRPNEKLFF. V gene TRBV2 combines with J gene TRBJ1-4. This CDR3 spans 13 amino acids. Germline V gene sequence: CDR1 SNHLY, CDR2 FYNNEI. Filled out from reference TRBV2 and TRBJ1-4, the complete variable domain reads EPEVTQTPSHQVTQMGQEVILRCVPISNHLYFYWYRQILGQKVEFLVSFYNNEISEKSEIFDDQFSVERPDGSNFTLKIRSTKLEDSAMYFCASRDRPNEKLFFGSGTQLSVL.

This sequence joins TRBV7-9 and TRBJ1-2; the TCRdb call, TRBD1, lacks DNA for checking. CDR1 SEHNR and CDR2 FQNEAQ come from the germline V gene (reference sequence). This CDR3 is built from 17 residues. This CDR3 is CASSSGTGVILDYGYTF.

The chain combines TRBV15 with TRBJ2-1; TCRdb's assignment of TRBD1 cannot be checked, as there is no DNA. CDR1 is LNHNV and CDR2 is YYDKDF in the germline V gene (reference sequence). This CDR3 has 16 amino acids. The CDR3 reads CATSRDQTATGDEQFF.

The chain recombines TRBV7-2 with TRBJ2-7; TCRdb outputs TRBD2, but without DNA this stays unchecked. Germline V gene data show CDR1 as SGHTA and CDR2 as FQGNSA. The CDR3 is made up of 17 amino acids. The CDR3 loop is CASSLKVASGSFYEQYF.

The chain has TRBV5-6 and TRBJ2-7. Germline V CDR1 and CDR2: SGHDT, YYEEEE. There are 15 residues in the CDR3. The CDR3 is CASSSDSYFPYEQYF.

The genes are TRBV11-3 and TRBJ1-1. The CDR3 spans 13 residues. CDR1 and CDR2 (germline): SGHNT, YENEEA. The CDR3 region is CASSLSTNTEAFF.

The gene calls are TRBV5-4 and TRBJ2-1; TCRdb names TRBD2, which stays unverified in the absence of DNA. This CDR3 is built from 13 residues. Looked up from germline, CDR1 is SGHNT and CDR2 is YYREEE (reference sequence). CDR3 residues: CASSLGTSGRRLF.

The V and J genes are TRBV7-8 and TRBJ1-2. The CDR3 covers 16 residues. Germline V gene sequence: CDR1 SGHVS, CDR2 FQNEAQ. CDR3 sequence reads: CASSLDQESTNYGYTF.

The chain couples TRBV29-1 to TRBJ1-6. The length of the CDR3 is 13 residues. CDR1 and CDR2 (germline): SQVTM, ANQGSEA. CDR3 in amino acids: CSVVWRPNSPLHF.

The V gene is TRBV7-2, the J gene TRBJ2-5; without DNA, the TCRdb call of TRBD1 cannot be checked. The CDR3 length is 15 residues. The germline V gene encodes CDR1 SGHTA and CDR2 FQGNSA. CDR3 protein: CASSSQGARWETQYF.

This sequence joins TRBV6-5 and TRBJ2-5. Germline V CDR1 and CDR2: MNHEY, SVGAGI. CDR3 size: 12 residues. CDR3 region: CASSNAKETQYF.

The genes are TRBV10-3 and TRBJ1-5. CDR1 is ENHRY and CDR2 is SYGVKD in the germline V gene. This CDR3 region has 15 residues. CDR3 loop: CAISDETKDNQPQHF.

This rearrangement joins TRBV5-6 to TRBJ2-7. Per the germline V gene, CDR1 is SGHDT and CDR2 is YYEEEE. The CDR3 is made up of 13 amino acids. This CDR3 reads CASSFTYSYEQYF. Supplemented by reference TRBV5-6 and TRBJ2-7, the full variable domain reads DAGVTQSPTHLIKTRGQQVTLRCSPKSGHDTVSWYQQALGQGPQFIFQYYEEEERQRGNFPDRFSGHQFPNYSSELNVNALLLGDSALYLCASSFTYSYEQYFGPGTRLTVT.

CDR3 amino acids: CSATQREGFYNEQFF. This chain uses TRBV20-1 with TRBJ2-1; TCRdb gives TRBD2 as the D gene, but with no DNA this cannot be confirmed. Germline assignment: CDR1 DFQATT and CDR2 SNEGSKA (reference sequence). This CDR3 spans 15 amino acids.

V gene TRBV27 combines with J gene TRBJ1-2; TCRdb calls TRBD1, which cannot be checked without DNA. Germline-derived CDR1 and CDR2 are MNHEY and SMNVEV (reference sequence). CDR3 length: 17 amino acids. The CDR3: CASSLGGGFQANYGYTF.

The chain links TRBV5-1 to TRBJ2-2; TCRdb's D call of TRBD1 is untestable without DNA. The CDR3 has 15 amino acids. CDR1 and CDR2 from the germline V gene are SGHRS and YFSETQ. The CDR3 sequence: CASSLAQGNTGEQFF. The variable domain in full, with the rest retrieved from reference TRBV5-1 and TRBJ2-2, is KAGVTQTPRYLIKTRGQQVTLSCSPISGHRSVSWYQQTPGQGLQFLFEYFSETQRNKGNFPGRFSGRQFSNSRSEMNVSTLELGDSALYLCASSLAQGNTGEQFFGEGSRLTVL.

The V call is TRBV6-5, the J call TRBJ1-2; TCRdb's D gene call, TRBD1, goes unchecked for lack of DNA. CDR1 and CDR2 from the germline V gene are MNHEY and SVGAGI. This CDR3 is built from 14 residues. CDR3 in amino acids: CASSYRGRTDGYTF.